This T cell receptor beta chain was recovered during a study of early T cells in non-severe SARS-CoV-2 infection. Turning to the study itself: Sequencing targeted bulk RNA from unsorted whole blood, leaving chains unpaired. General observations from the study: Matching against VDJdb likely underestimated virus-specific expansions, favoring anti-spike CD8.

Worth noting for this clonotype: Antigen unknown.

The library protocol tagged individual cDNA molecules with unique molecular identifiers. In TCRdb, the 5' RACE reads were re-called with MiXCR into one record per CDR3 protein. The profile shows more than 65,000 distinct CDR3 sequences, approximately 15% of them singletons. Trimming cost V 0 bases and J 9 bases; bases outside gene matches: 10. This CDR3 comprises 15 residues. Germline V gives CDR1 MNHEY, CDR2 SVGEGT. This receptor was taken from an adult who was a healthcare worker with PCR-confirmed SARS-CoV-2 infection or an uninfected control (not recorded which). The material sequenced was whole blood. The genes are TRBV6-2 or TRBV6-3 and TRBJ2-7; 8 bases agree with TRBD2. DNA for the CDR3: TGTGCCAGCAGTTACTCTCCTACTAGCGGCGGGCGGCAGTACTTC. This sequence encodes CASSYSPTSGGRQYF.